Listed below are T cell receptor beta chains from one sample, sequenced in a study of B cell selection in AIRE deficiency. The assay was immunoSEQ multiplex PCR, and TCRdb's table has in-frame clones only and misses some. The data show about 21,000 clones, 85% to 95% seen once. Sequenced sample: Tregs sorted from PBMCs. These receptors came from a human donor with AIRE deficiency. The CDR3 runs from the conserved cysteine through the conserved F or W. The D gene is left open where the match is weak. Clone size is not always given. Where it is, it says once, few, many or a class for expanded clones.

d_call,j_call,clone_size,v_call,cdr3_aa,cdr3_nt
NA,TRBJ2-5,NA,TRBV5-4,CASSQGQETQYF,TGTGCCAGCAGCCAGGGTCAAGAGACCCAGTACTTC
NA,TRBJ1-1,once,TRBV7-2,CASSLGRANTEAFF,TGTGCCAGCAGCTTAGGCAGAGCGAACACTGAAGCTTTCTTT
NA,TRBJ1-6,NA,TRBV7-9,CASDQGQGKFNSPLHF,TGTGCCAGCGATCAGGGGCAGGGAAAATTTAATTCACCCCTCCACTTT
NA,TRBJ1-2,NA,TRBV28,CASSLDGRGGYTF,TGTGCCAGCAGTTTAGACGGGAGAGGTGGCTACACCTTC
NA,TRBJ2-1,once,TRBV27,CASSFDRRLTNEQFF,TGTGCCAGCAGTTTCGATCGGAGACTTACGAATGAGCAGTTCTTC
NA,TRBJ1-2,NA,TRBV2,CASRGKTGPGFNYGYTF,TGTGCCAGCAGAGGAAAGACAGGTCCAGGGTTTAACTATGGCTACACCTTC
TRBD2,TRBJ2-7,NA,TRBV5-5,CASSLFASGSSYEQYF,TGTGCCAGCAGCTTGTTTGCTAGCGGGAGCTCCTACGAGCAGTACTTC
NA,TRBJ2-7,NA,TRBV5-4,CASSLGGHEQYF,TGTGCCAGCAGCTTGGGGGGTCACGAGCAGTACTTC
NA,TRBJ2-7,NA,TRBV19,CASSYSGAYEQYF,TGTGCCAGTAGTTATAGCGGAGCCTACGAGCAGTACTTC
NA,TRBJ2-7,NA,TRBV2,CASGQWEQYF,TGTGCCAGCGGCCAGTGGGAGCAGTACTTC
TRBD1,TRBJ2-7,NA,TRBV5-1,CASSSPGTGFHEQYF,TGCGCCAGCAGCTCTCCAGGGACAGGGTTTCACGAGCAGTACTTC
TRBD2,TRBJ2-1,NA,TRBV4-1,CASSQELAGYNEQFF,TGCGCCAGCAGCCAAGAGCTAGCGGGATACAATGAGCAGTTCTTC
NA,TRBJ1-2,NA,TRBV5-4,CASSSPGHYGYTF,TGTGCCAGCAGTTCACCGGGACATTATGGCTACACCTTC
NA,TRBJ1-6,NA,TRBV6-1,CASSETPVSSPLHF,TGTGCCAGCAGTGAAACCCCCGTGAGTTCACCCCTCCACTTT
NA,TRBJ1-1,NA,TRBV19,CASRRQVNTEAFF,TGTGCCAGTAGGCGACAGGTGAACACTGAAGCTTTCTTT
TRBD2,TRBJ2-7,NA,TRBV11-1,CASSYRLAQNYEQYF,TGTGCCAGCAGCTACAGACTAGCGCAAAACTACGAGCAGTACTTC
TRBD2,TRBJ2-2,NA,TRBV27,CASSLLAGGLNTGELFF,TGTGCCAGCAGTTTACTAGCGGGAGGGCTGAACACCGGGGAGCTGTTTTTT
NA,TRBJ2-5,NA,TRBV11-3,CASSGRVRREETQYF,TGTGCCAGCAGCGGTAGAGTAAGGAGAGAAGAGACCCAGTACTTC
TRBD2,TRBJ2-5,NA,TRBV28,CASSPLVDGTSGSRETQYF,TGTGCCAGCAGCCCCCTAGTGGACGGGACTAGCGGGAGCCGAGAGACCCAGTACTTC
NA,TRBJ1-5,NA,TRBV4-1,CASSQVGWTGNQPQHF,TGCGCCAGCAGCCAAGTCGGGTGGACAGGCAATCAGCCCCAGCATTTT
NA,TRBJ2-1,NA,TRBV7-9,CASSLGRANGEQFF,TGTGCCAGCAGCTTAGGCCGGGCCAATGGTGAGCAGTTCTTC
TRBD1,TRBJ1-1,NA,TRBV4-3,CASSQGGDRARTEAFF,TGCGCCAGCAGCCAGGGGGGGGACAGGGCAAGGACTGAAGCTTTCTTT
NA,TRBJ2-7,NA,TRBV11-3,CASSLVQGYEQYF,TGTGCCAGCAGCTTAGTACAGGGCTACGAGCAGTACTTC
TRBD1,TRBJ2-2,NA,TRBV28,CASFDPRGTGELFF,TGTGCCAGCTTCGATCCCAGGGGGACCGGGGAGCTGTTTTTT
TRBD2,TRBJ2-7,NA,TRBV7-9,CASSRGLAGLSYEQYF,TGTGCCAGCAGCCGGGGACTAGCGGGATTGTCCTACGAGCAGTACTTC
NA,TRBJ1-2,NA,TRBV25-1,CASSHRLFNYGYTF,TGTGCCAGCAGCCACAGGTTATTTAACTATGGCTACACCTTC
NA,TRBJ1-2,few,TRBV5-1,CASSLDTGLDGYTF,TGCGCCAGCAGCTTAGATACAGGGCTCGATGGCTACACCTTC
NA,TRBJ2-1,NA,TRBV19,CASRDKSSYNEQFF,TGTGCCAGTAGAGACAAGAGCTCCTACAATGAGCAGTTCTTC
NA,TRBJ1-2,NA,TRBV28,CASSFSFGYTF,TGTGCCAGCAGTTTCTCGTTTGGCTACACCTTC
TRBD2,TRBJ2-1,NA,TRBV25-1,CASSVAGGNEQFF,TGTGCCAGCAGTGTCGCGGGGGGCAATGAGCAGTTCTTC
TRBD1,TRBJ2-5,NA,TRBV28,CASTVAGGETQYF,TGTGCCAGCACAGTCGCAGGGGGAGAGACCCAGTACTTC
NA,TRBJ2-7,NA,TRBV7-2,CASSLQFAILEQYF,TGTGCCAGCAGCTTACAGTTCGCGATTTTAGAGCAGTACTTC
NA,TRBJ1-5,NA,TRBV5-5,CASSYQRVCMWPQHF,TGTGCCAGCAGCTACCAGAGGGTTTGTATGTGGCCCCAGCATTTT
NA,TRBJ2-3,NA,TRBV10-3,CAIRAATDTQYF,TGTGCCATCAGGGCAGCCACAGATACGCAGTATTTT